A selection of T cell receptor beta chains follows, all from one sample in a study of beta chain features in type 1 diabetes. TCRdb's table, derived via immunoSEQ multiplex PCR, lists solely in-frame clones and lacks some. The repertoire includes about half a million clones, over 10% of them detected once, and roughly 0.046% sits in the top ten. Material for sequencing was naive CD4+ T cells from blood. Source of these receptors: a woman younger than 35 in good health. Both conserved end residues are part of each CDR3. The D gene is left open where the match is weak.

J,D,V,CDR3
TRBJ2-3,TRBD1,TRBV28,CASLGRTGGTDTQYF
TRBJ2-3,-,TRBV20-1,CSARNTDTQYF
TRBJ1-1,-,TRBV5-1,CASSLLQGGTEAFF
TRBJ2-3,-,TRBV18,CASSSAVGGRDTQYF
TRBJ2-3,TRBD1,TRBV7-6,CASSLGGPDRARTDTQYF
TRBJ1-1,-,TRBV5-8,CASRILLQHTEAFF
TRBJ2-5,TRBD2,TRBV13,CASSPQMRESKETQYF
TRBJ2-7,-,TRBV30,CAFDRLYEQYF
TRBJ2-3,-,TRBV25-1,CASAVEVGTDTQYF
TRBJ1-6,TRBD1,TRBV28,CASSPGQGGSPLHF
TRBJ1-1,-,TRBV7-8,CASSLVPSEAFF
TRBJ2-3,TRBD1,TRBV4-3,CASSRGQGRRTDTQYF
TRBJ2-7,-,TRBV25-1,CASSFGYSYEQYF